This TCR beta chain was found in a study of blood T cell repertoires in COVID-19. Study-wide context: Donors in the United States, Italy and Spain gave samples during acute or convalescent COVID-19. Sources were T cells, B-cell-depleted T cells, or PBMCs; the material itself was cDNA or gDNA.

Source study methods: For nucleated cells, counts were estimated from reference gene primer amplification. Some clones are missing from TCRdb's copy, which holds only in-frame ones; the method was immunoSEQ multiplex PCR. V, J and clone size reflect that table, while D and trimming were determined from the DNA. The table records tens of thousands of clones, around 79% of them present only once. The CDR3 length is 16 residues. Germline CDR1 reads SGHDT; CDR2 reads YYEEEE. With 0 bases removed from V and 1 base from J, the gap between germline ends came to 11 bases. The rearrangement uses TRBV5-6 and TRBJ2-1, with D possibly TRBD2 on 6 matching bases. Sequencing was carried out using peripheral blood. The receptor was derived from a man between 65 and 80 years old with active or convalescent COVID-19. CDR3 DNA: TGTGCCAGCAGCTTGGAGCGTGGGGGGTCCTACAATGAGCAGTTCTTC. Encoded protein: CASSLERGGSYNEQFF.